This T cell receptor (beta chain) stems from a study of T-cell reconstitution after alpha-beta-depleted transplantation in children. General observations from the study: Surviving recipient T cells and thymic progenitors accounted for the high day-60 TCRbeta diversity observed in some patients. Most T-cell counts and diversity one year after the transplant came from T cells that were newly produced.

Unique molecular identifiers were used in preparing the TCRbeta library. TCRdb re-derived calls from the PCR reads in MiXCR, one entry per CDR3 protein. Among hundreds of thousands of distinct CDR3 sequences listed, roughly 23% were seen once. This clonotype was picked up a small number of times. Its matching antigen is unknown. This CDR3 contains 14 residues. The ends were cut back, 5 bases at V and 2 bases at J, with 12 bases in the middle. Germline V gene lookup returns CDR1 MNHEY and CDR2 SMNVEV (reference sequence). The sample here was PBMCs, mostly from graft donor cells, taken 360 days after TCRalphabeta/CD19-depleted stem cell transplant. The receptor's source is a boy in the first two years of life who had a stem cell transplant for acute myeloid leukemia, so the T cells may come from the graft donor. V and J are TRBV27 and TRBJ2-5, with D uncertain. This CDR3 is CASSMLGFQETQYF. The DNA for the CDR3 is TGTGCCAGCAGTATGCTCGGATTTCAAGAGACCCAGTACTTC.